These 10 T cell receptor beta chains were all obtained from the same sample, sequenced in a study of T cell repertoires in cytomegalovirus infection. TCRdb used MiXCR to reprocess the reads, holding one entry per CDR3 protein. Seen here are under 300,000 distinct CDR3 sequences, about 18% observed once, and the top ten hold around half. What was sequenced was CD8+ T cells from PBMCs. The receptors here all came from a human donor in good health (CMV status not recorded). Some clones in this sample may be carry-over from other donors' samples.

The V call is TRBV5-6, the J call TRBJ1-2; D might be TRBD1 (6 bases). Germline V CDR1 and CDR2: SGHDT, YYEEEE. The CDR3 is 14 residues long. Trimming cost V 2 bases and J 2 bases, with 10 bases left between them. Here the CDR3 reads CASSLGQLNYGYTF. The CDR3 nucleotides are TGTGCCAGCAGCTTAGGACAGCTGAACTATGGCTACACCTTC.

The CDR3 protein is CASSFTETNTEAFF. In nucleotides, the CDR3 is TGCGCCAGCAGTTTTACAGAAACCAACACTGAAGCTTTCTTT. The rearrangement uses TRBV5-1 and TRBJ1-1; D unresolved. Trimming shortened V by 5 bases and J by 2 bases, and 13 bases separated the two germline ends. This CDR3 has 14 residues. The germline CDR1 and CDR2 sequences are SGHRS and YFSETQ.

A few counts support this clonotype. The CDR3 DNA reads TGTGCCAGCAGTTACTCGATTTTAGAGACCCAGTACTTC. It encodes CASSYSILETQYF. The gene calls are TRBV6-5 and TRBJ2-5; D remains ambiguous. Trimming pared 0 bases from V and 4 bases from J, leaving 6 bases between. CDR3 length equals 13 residues. The germline V gene encodes CDR1 MNHEY and CDR2 SVGAGI.

V gene TRBV27 combines with J gene TRBJ1-5; 9 nucleotides agree with TRBD1. Germline V gene data show CDR1 as MNHEY and CDR2 as SMNVEV (reference sequence). With 7 bases clipped from V and 1 base from J, the junction kept 5 bases outside the gene matches. The CDR3 consists of 15 residues. Here the CDR3 reads CASKKGTGSNQPQHF. CDR3 sequence (DNA): TGTGCCAGCAAAAAAGGGACAGGGAGCAATCAGCCCCAGCATTTT.

This clonotype was seen repeatedly, ten times or more. V usage is TRBV12-5 and J usage is TRBJ1-1; the match to TRBD1 covers 7 bases. The germline CDR1 and CDR2 sequences are LGHNT and FRNRAP. This CDR3 has 14 amino acids. Trimming at V came to 5 bases and at J to 0 bases, leaving 3 bases not matched to a gene. The CDR3 region is CASGPGTVNTEAFF. CDR3 DNA sequence: TGTGCTAGTGGTCCTGGGACAGTGAACACTGAAGCTTTCTTT.

Points on this clonotype: The junction departs from germline at one end; a sequencing error may be responsible. The rearrangement uses TRBV4-1 and TRBJ2-1; perhaps TRBD2 as D (6 bases). The CDR3 totals 15 residues. The V gene's germline CDR1 is MGHRA and CDR2 YSYEKL. The DNA for the CDR3 is TGTGCCAGCAGCCAAGTGGAGACTAGCTACAATGAGCAGTTCTTC. It yields the protein CASSQVETSYNEQFF.

This clonotype has a handful of counts. This chain connects TRBV9 to TRBJ2-7; 9 bases align to TRBD1. This CDR3 spans 14 amino acids. Germline V gene data show CDR1 as SGDLS and CDR2 as YYNGEE. V lost 3 bases to trimming and J lost 3 bases; unmatched junction nucleotides: 4. In DNA form, the CDR3 reads TGTGCCAGCAGCGGGGGACAGGGCCACTACGAGCAGTACTTC. Protein: CASSGGQGHYEQYF.

In its sample, this clonotype was seen many times. The rearrangement uses TRBV11-2 and TRBJ1-2; D is undetermined. Germline CDR1 is SGHAT and CDR2 is FQNNGV. This CDR3 spans 15 amino acids. V gave up 0 bases and J gave up 4 bases, with 12 bases separating them. CDR3 sequence: CASSLDWQDPYGYTF. The CDR3 coding sequence is TGTGCCAGCAGCTTAGATTGGCAGGACCCCTATGGCTACACCTTC.

The chain employs TRBV9 and TRBJ2-3; no firm D call. The V end was cut by 2 bases, the J end by 2 bases, with 12 bases between. The CDR3 sequence is 15 residues long. Looked up from germline, CDR1 is SGDLS and CDR2 is YYNGEE. CDR3: CASSVGRRFTDTQYF. As DNA, the CDR3 is TGTGCCAGCAGCGTCGGTCGTAGGTTCACAGATACGCAGTATTTT.

This clonotype was detected a few times. The chain links TRBV28 to TRBJ1-5; D is unresolved. The CDR3 contains 16 residues. Trimming pared 3 bases from V and 2 bases from J, leaving 14 bases between. From germline, CDR1 is MDHEN and CDR2 SYDVKM. CDR3 in amino acids: CASSFRRKGGNQPQHF. The CDR3 DNA is TGTGCCAGCAGTTTTCGTCGGAAAGGAGGCAATCAGCCCCAGCATTTT. The whole variable domain, filled in from reference TRBV28 and TRBJ1-5, reads DVKVTQSSRYLVKRTGEKVFLECVQDMDHENMFWYRQDPGLGLRLIYFSYDVKMKEKGDIPEGYSVSREKKERFSLILESASTNQTSMYLCASSFRRKGGNQPQHFGDGTRLSIL.